The 10 T cell receptor beta chains listed next were all sequenced from one sample in a study of blood T cell repertoires in COVID-19. The method was immunoSEQ multiplex PCR; TCRdb's version includes in-frame clones alone and lacks a portion of them. The sample lists fewer than 200,000 clones; over 80% were seen once. The specimen sequenced was peripheral blood. All receptors derive from a man younger than 40 with COVID-19, enrolled during active disease.

The J gene is TRBJ2-7, the V gene TRBV7-2; 10 bases are shared with TRBD2. The CDR3 has 16 amino acids. Trimming cost V 3 bases and J 7 bases; bases outside gene matches: 12. The germline CDR1 and CDR2 sequences are SGHTA and FQGNSA. The CDR3 nucleotides are TGTGCCAGCAGCTTGGTCGGGACTAGCGTCTTGGGTGAGCAGTACTTC. Residues: CASSLVGTSVLGEQYF.

The V gene is TRBV18, the J gene TRBJ2-7; TRBD2 agrees at 9 bases. The trim removed 9 bases at V and 4 bases at J, leaving 10 bases unmatched. The germline V gene has CDR1 KGHSH and CDR2 LQKENI. The CDR3 sequence is 14 residues long. The DNA for the CDR3 is TGTGCCAGTCATCACGGCGGGAGGGGATACGAGCAGTACTTC. Translating gives CASHHGGRGYEQYF.

The rearrangement joins TRBV7-2 to TRBJ1-5, with 8 positions matching TRBD1. From germline, CDR1 is SGHTA and CDR2 FQGNSA. The CDR3 runs 14 residues. V was clipped by 5 bases and J by 6 bases; unmatched bases: 6. CDR3 protein: CASSPGTGGQPQHF. CDR3 DNA sequence: TGTGCCAGCAGCCCTGGGACAGGAGGTCAGCCCCAGCATTTT.

The rearrangement uses TRBV5-1 and TRBJ2-3, with 7 bases fitting TRBD1. Germline assignment: CDR1 SGHRS and CDR2 YFSETQ. The ends lost 8 bases at V and 4 bases at J; junction bases unmatched: 10. The CDR3 is 14 residues long. The CDR3 loop reads CASIRDSTSDTQYF. DNA for the CDR3: TGCGCCAGTATTCGGGACAGCACGTCAGATACGCAGTATTTT.

For the CDR3, the DNA is TGTGCCAGCAGCTCGGACAGGGGATATGGTCAGCCCCAGCATTTT. This sequence encodes CASSSDRGYGQPQHF. The chain carries TRBV5-6 and TRBJ1-5; the match to TRBD1 covers 9 bases. Per germline, CDR1 SGHDT and CDR2 YYEEEE. This CDR3 is 15 amino acids long. The V segment lost 3 bases and the J segment 6 bases; nucleotides outside the gene matches: 7.

V usage is TRBV7-2 and J usage is TRBJ1-5; TRBD1 matches 7 bases. This CDR3 spans 17 amino acids. After removal of 5 bases from V and 0 bases from J, the junction contained 10 bases not matched to a gene. Per the germline V gene, CDR1 is SGHTA and CDR2 is FQGNSA. CDR3 sequence (DNA): TGTGCCAGCAGCCTAAACCCGACAGGGTATAGCAATCAGCCCCAGCATTTT. Translating it yields CASSLNPTGYSNQPQHF.

A single count supports this clone. The V and J genes are TRBV19 and TRBJ1-2; perhaps TRBD1 as D (6 bases). The CDR3 is made up of 15 amino acids. CDR1 and CDR2 (germline): LNHDA, SQIVND (reference sequence). V dropped 6 bases and J dropped 4 bases, with 18 bases sitting between them. The CDR3 region has the DNA TGTGCCAGTAGCTTTGACAGGCGCCACCTCTATGGCTACACCTTC. Protein sequence: CASSFDRRHLYGYTF.

This chain connects TRBV6-1 to TRBJ2-6; D might be TRBD1 (6 bases). The CDR3 is 17 amino acids. Germline-derived CDR1 and CDR2 are MNHNS and SASEGT. The V gene lost 1 base and the J gene lost 4 bases, with 14 bases spanning the gap. CDR3 nucleotides: TGTGCCAGCAGTGAAGTCAGGGGAAACTCCGGGGCCAACGTCCTGACTTTC. Protein product: CASSEVRGNSGANVLTF.

The CDR3 bases are TGTGCCAGCAGTTCTTTCGGGGGTTTGGGAGAGACCCAGTACTTC. The encoded protein is CASSSFGGLGETQYF. The rearrangement joins TRBV6-5 to TRBJ2-5; D perhaps matches TRBD2 (6 bases). Trimming cost V 4 bases and J 4 bases, with 16 bases left between them. The CDR3 loop spans 15 amino acids. From germline, CDR1 is MNHEY and CDR2 SVGAGI.

The chain carries TRBV7-2 and TRBJ1-5; no clear D. Per the germline V gene, CDR1 is SGHTA and CDR2 is FQGNSA. The CDR3 has 16 amino acids. The V gene lost 2 bases and the J gene lost 4 bases, with 15 bases spanning the gap. The CDR3 region is CASSLPRQASNQPQHF. CDR3 coding DNA: TGTGCCAGCAGCTTACCACGGCAGGCATCGAATCAGCCCCAGCATTTT.